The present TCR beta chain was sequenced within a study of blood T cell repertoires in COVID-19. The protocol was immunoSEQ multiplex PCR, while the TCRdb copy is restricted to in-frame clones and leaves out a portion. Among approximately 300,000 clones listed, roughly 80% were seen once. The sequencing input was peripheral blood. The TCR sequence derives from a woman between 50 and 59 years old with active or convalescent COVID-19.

In DNA form, the CDR3 reads TGTGCCAGCAGCTTAGCCAGGTCGACAACTAATGAAAAACTGTTTTTT. It codes for CASSLARSTTNEKLFF. This rearrangement joins TRBV7-9 to TRBJ1-4; no reliable D call. Trimming shortened V by 0 bases and J by 0 bases, and 8 bases separated the two germline ends. The CDR3 consists of 16 residues. Germline V gives CDR1 SEHNR, CDR2 FQNEAQ (reference sequence).